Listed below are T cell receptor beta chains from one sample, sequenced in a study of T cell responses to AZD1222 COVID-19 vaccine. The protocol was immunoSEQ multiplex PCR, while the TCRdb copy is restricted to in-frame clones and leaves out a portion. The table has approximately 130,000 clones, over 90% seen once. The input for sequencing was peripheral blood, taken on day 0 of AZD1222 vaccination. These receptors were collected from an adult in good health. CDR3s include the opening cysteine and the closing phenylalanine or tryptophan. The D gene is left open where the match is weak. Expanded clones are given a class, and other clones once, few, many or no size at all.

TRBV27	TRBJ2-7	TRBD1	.	CASRPVQGAAYEQYF	TGTGCCAGCAGACCCGTCCAGGGGGCTGCCTACGAGCAGTACTTC
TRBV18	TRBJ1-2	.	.	CASSPARILNYGYTF	TGTGCCAGCTCCCCCGCCAGAATACTTAACTATGGCTACACCTTC
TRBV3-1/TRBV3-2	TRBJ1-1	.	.	CASSQDGGEAFF	TGTGCCAGCAGCCAAGATGGCGGCGAAGCTTTCTTT
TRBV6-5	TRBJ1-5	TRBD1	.	CASRRGRLGNQPQHF	TGTGCCAGCAGAAGGGGGCGGCTCGGCAATCAGCCCCAGCATTTT
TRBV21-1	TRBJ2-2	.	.	CASSTRYFSGGTNTGELFF	TGTGCCAGCAGCACCCGCTATTTTAGCGGGGGTACGAACACCGGGGAGCTGTTTTTT
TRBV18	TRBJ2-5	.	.	CASSLGGPYETQYF	TGTGCCAGCTCACTCGGAGGGCCCTACGAGACCCAGTACTTC
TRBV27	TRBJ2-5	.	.	CASSSQTVGETQYF	TGTGCCAGCAGTTCCCAGACAGTCGGTGAGACCCAGTACTTC
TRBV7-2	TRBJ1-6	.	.	CASSSIRRSPLHF	TGTGCCAGCAGCTCCATCCGTCGCTCACCCCTCCACTTT
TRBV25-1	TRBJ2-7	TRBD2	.	CASSDSGRGKYEQYF	TGTGCCAGCAGTGACTCGGGGCGGGGGAAGTACGAGCAGTACTTC
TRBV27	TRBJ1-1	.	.	CASSYRENTEAFF	TGTGCCAGCAGTTACAGGGAGAACACTGAAGCTTTCTTT
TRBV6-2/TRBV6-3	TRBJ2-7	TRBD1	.	CASSKGQWGEQYF	TGTGCCAGCAGCAAGGGACAGTGGGGCGAGCAGTACTTC
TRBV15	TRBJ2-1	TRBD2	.	CATTLAGHNEQFF	TGTGCCACCACCCTAGCGGGACACAATGAGCAGTTCTTC
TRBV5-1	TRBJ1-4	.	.	CASSLAGGPNEKLFF	TGCGCCAGCAGCTTGGCGGGTGGACCTAATGAAAAACTGTTTTTT
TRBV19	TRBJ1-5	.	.	CAIAGQSNQPQHF	TGTGCCATAGCCGGACAGTCCAATCAGCCCCAGCATTTT
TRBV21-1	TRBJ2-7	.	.	CASSPDRTYEQYF	TGTGCCAGCAGCCCGGACAGAACCTACGAGCAGTACTTC
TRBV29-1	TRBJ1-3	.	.	CSVEQGDTIYF	TGCAGCGTTGAGCAAGGAGACACCATATATTTT
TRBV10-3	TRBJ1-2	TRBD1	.	CAISRAGTGSNYGYTF	TGTGCCATCAGCCGAGCCGGGACAGGGTCCAACTATGGCTACACCTTC
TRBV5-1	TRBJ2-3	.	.	CASSFWDTDTQYF	TGCGCCAGCAGCTTTTGGGATACAGATACGCAGTATTTT
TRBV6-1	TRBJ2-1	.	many	CASSDGSEQFF	TGTGCCAGCAGTGACGGTTCTGAGCAGTTCTTC
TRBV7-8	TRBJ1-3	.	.	CASSPSSTGNTIYF	TGTGCCAGCAGTCCTAGTAGTACGGGAAACACCATATATTTT
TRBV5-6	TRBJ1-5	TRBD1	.	CASSLLRQGGNQPQHF	TGTGCCAGCAGCTTGTTGAGACAGGGGGGCAATCAGCCCCAGCATTTT
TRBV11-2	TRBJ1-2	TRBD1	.	CASSRNSDRALGYTF	TGTGCCAGCAGCCGAAACTCCGACAGGGCTCTAGGCTACACCTTC
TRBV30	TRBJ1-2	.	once	CAWSLSRWYGYTF	TGTGCCTGGAGTCTATCGAGGTGGTATGGCTACACCTTC
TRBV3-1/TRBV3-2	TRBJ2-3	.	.	CASSQITDTQYF	TGTGCCAGCAGCCAAATCACAGATACGCAGTATTTT
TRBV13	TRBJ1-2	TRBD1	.	CASSAPRDRWLGREGGYTF	TGTGCCAGCAGCGCGCCCCGGGACAGGTGGCTTGGCCGCGAGGGTGGCTACACCTTC
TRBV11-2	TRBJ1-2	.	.	CASSLPTGYGYTF	TGTGCCAGCAGCTTGCCGACAGGCTATGGCTACACCTTC
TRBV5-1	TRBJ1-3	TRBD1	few	CASSRLQRGQGADTIYF	TGCGCCAGCAGCCGCCTTCAACGGGGACAGGGGGCTGACACCATATATTTT
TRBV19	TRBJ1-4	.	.	CASSIAASGNEKLFF	TGTGCCAGTAGTATCGCCGCCAGCGGTAATGAAAAACTGTTTTTT
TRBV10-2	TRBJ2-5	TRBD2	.	CASKQLAGGGETQYF	TGCGCCAGCAAACAACTAGCGGGGGGCGGGGAGACCCAGTACTTC
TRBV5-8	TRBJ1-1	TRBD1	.	CASSFAGGAPEAFF	TGTGCCAGCAGCTTTGCAGGGGGTGCACCTGAAGCTTTCTTT
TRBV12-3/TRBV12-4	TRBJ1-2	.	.	CASSPRVYGYTF	TGTGCCAGCAGTCCACGCGTCTATGGCTACACCTTC